This record concerns one T cell receptor (beta chain) sequence. This entry comes from a study of blood T cell repertoires in COVID-19. Overall study: Researchers got acute and convalescent COVID-19 samples from the United States, Italy and Spain. T cells, B-cell-depleted T cells, or PBMCs provided the cDNA or gDNA that served as material.

The study recruited people aged 18 to 89 years across roughly 23 US areas. Participants were placed into cohorts based on the clinical history they reported. The CDR3 runs 15 residues. Using immunoSEQ multiplex PCR, the repertoire was profiled, and TCRdb retains in-frame clones only, with some absent. The repertoire holds a few hundred thousand clones, with roughly four fifths as singletons. This receptor was obtained from a man aged 30 to 45 with acute COVID-19. Specimen: PBMCs or T cells enriched from blood (not recorded which). V is TRBV21-1 and J is TRBJ2-7; TRBD1 is the table's D call and was not checked against the DNA. TRBV21-1 is classified as a pseudogene. CDR3 in DNA: TGTGCCAGCAGCAAAATCCGGGACAGAGCCTACGAGCAGTACGTC. It is translated as CASSKIRDRAYEQYV.